This T cell receptor (beta chain) was captured by sequencing in a study of cytomegalovirus exposure and HLA in healthy donors. Whole-study findings and limits: Many donors carried some public TCRs, although rarity characterized most TCR sequences. Using a false discovery rate of 0.05, a later analysis showed that fewer than 20,000 TCR beta sequences were associated with HLA alleles.

The CDR3 extends over 14 amino acids. Trimming took 4 bases from V and 0 from J, leaving 10 bases between them. Germline V lookup: CDR1 SGHVS, CDR2 FQNEAQ. Turning to this clone: Its target is unknown.

Use of 60 Vbeta and 13 Jbeta primers characterized the PCR. Sequencing used immunoSEQ multiplex PCR; TCRdb keeps in-frame clones, though not all of them. This table holds 100,000 to 150,000 clones, around 74% found once. The source material was PBMCs. The source is a man aged 60 to 69 in good health and CMV-seropositive. J is TRBJ2-7 and V is TRBV7-8; D is uncertain. In DNA form, the CDR3 reads TGTGCCAGCAGCTCGCGTAGGAGCTCCTACGAGCAGTACTTC. Its protein is CASSSRRSSYEQYF.